This TCR beta chain appears in the sequencing data of a study of regulatory T cells in long-lasting Graves disease. The time point is: newly diagnosed GD, antithyroid drugs for less than 3 months. The TCR library was made from RNA extracted from PBMCs. This clonotype was observed at least ten times. Both iRepertoire HTBI primers and Arm-PCR of CDR3 regions were used to build the TCR beta libraries. TCRdb reprocessed the multiplex PCR reads with MiXCR, giving one entry per CDR3 protein. The table records 250,000 or so distinct CDR3 sequences, 15% to 20% of them present only once. Germline CDR1 is KGHSH and CDR2 is LQKENI. V was pared by 3 bases and J by 8 bases, with 15 bases between. The CDR3 length is 14 residues. The same specimen was also included in a second study, on T cells in Graves' hyperthyroidism and ophthalmopathy. This second report adds: Clonotypes that were expanded in thyroid above 0.001 mostly appeared in blood too.

The source of this sequence is a woman in her twenties or thirties with Graves disease. Here the sequenced sample was peripheral blood mononuclear cells (PBMCs), taken at new diagnosis, from a patient treated with antithyroid drugs. This chain links TRBV18 with TRBJ2-3; D call uncertain. This CDR3 is CASSPPHTPGTQYF. In DNA, the CDR3 is TGTGCCAGCTCACCGCCCCACACACCGGGTACGCAGTATTTT.